This passage covers 28 T cell receptor beta chains from one sample sequenced in a study of early T cells in non-severe SARS-CoV-2 infection. TCRdb passed the 5' RACE reads through MiXCR, listing each CDR3 protein once. The profile shows tens of thousands of distinct CDR3 sequences, roughly 4.5% of them singletons. The specimen sequenced was whole blood. Receptor source: an adult who was a healthcare worker with PCR-confirmed SARS-CoV-2 infection or an uninfected control (not recorded which).

This clonotype has at least ten counts. DNA of the CDR3: TGTGCCAGCAGCCAAGATCTTGGCAGAATCTATGGCTACACCTTC. It codes for CASSQDLGRIYGYTF. The chain couples TRBV3-1 to TRBJ1-2; unclear D gene. Per germline, CDR1 LGHDT and CDR2 YNNKEL (reference sequence). V gave up 0 bases and J gave up 4 bases, with 12 bases separating them. The CDR3 spans 15 residues. Filled out from reference TRBV3-1 and TRBJ1-2, the complete variable domain reads DTAVSQTPKYLVTQMGNDKSIKCEQNLGHDTMYWYKQDSKKFLKIMFSYNNKELIINETVPNRFSPKSPDKAHLNLHINSLELGDSAVYFCASSQDLGRIYGYTFGSGTRLTVV.

In its sample, this clonotype was seen many times. The V and J genes are TRBV4-1 and TRBJ2-2, with no clear D. The CDR3 runs to 15 residues. Trimming shortened V by 0 bases and J by 3 bases, and 8 bases separated the two germline ends. The germline CDR1 and CDR2 sequences are MGHRA and YSYEKL. CDR3 DNA sequence: TGCGCCAGCAGCCAAGATCTCGTCGACACCGGGGAGCTGTTTTTT. Translation gives CASSQDLVDTGELFF.

This clonotype was detected ten times or more. The chain recombines TRBV5-1 with TRBJ1-1; the D gene is possibly TRBD1 (5 bases). Germline lookup yields CDR1 SGHRS and CDR2 YFSETQ. Trimming left V 0 bases short and J 0 bases short, with 9 bases between. The CDR3 sequence is 15 residues long. In DNA form, the CDR3 reads TGCGCCAGCAGCTTGGGGGGCGGCATGAACACTGAAGCTTTCTTT. This codes for CASSLGGGMNTEAFF.

This clonotype was seen ten or more times. The chain employs TRBV2 and TRBJ2-1; 13 bases line up with TRBD2. Trimming removed 4 bases from V and 0 bases from J; junction bases left unmatched: 3. Germline V CDR1 and CDR2: SNHLY, FYNNEI. This CDR3 comprises 17 residues. CDR3 region: CASSGGLAGSSYNEQFF. The CDR3 DNA reads as TGTGCCAGCAGTGGGGGACTAGCGGGGAGCTCCTACAATGAGCAGTTCTTC.

This clonotype was detected many times. V usage is TRBV11-2 and J usage is TRBJ2-1, with D possibly matching TRBD1 (6 bases). The CDR3 is 14 amino acids. Germline CDR1 and CDR2: SGHAT and FQNNGV. Trimming removed 3 bases from V and 9 bases from J, with 15 bases in between. CDR3 sequence reads: CASSFRPGAVEQFF. In DNA, the CDR3 is TGTGCCAGCAGCTTTAGGCCAGGGGCGGTTGAGCAGTTCTTC. The whole variable domain, remainder taken from reference TRBV11-2 and TRBJ2-1, is EAGVAQSPRYKIIEKRQSVAFWCNPISGHATLYWYQQILGQGPKLLIQFQNNGVVDDSQLPKDRFSAERLKGVDSTLKIQPAKLEDSAVYLCASSFRPGAVEQFFGPGTRLTVL.

This clonotype was counted at least ten times. The rearrangement links TRBV12-3 or TRBV12-4 to TRBJ2-1; D gene uncertain. This CDR3 region has 12 residues. V was cut by 3 bases and J by 5 bases, with 5 bases left in between. The DNA for the CDR3 is TGTGCCAGCAGTTTCACTGACAATGAGCAGTTCTTC. This encodes CASSFTDNEQFF.

This clonotype was seen many times. The chain carries TRBV9 and TRBJ2-1; 7 bases are shared with TRBD2. Germline loops: CDR1 SGDLS, CDR2 YYNGEE. V trimming: 7 bases; J trimming: 8 bases; junction bases outside the gene matches: 18. This CDR3 has 16 residues. CDR3 coding DNA: TGTGCCAGCGGGTCCGGAGGACTAGAGAATGTCCATGAGCAGTTCTTC. Protein product: CASGSGGLENVHEQFF.

This clonotype was counted at least ten times. V gene TRBV11-3 combines with J gene TRBJ2-7; no clear D gene. CDR3 length: 13 amino acids. CDR1 is SGHNT and CDR2 is YENEEA in the germline V gene. The ends were cut back, 5 bases at V and 4 bases at J, with 12 bases in the middle. Here the CDR3 reads CASSPGPVYEQYF. CDR3 sequence (DNA): TGTGCCAGCAGCCCCGGCCCTGTTTACGAGCAGTACTTC.

This clonotype was detected many times. The V call is TRBV4-3, the J call TRBJ1-6, with TRBD1 as a possible D gene (5 bases). Germline V CDR1 and CDR2: LGHNA, YSLEER. This CDR3 is 13 amino acids long. V was cut by 1 base and J by 13 bases, with 11 bases left in between. CDR3 protein: CASSQVGARPLHF. CDR3 sequence (DNA): TGCGCCAGCAGCCAAGTAGGGGCTAGGCCCCTCCACTTT.

The chain recombines TRBV7-8 with TRBJ2-1; TRBD2 matches at 7 bases. The germline CDR1 and CDR2 sequences are SGHVS and FQNEAQ. V dropped 3 bases and J dropped 6; count of bases not matched to a gene: 5. The CDR3 covers 14 residues. The chain's CDR3 is CASSFQTSFNEQFF. In DNA form, the CDR3 reads TGTGCCAGCAGCTTTCAGACTAGCTTCAATGAGCAGTTCTTC.

The chain combines TRBV24-1 with TRBJ2-7; D ambiguous. This CDR3 region has 13 residues. Germline-derived CDR1 and CDR2 are KGHDR and SFDVKD. Trimming took 4 bases from V and 2 from J, leaving 8 bases between them. CDR3 DNA: TGTGCCACCAGTGACTCCGGGCCCTACGAGCAGTACTTC. Its translation is CATSDSGPYEQYF.

There are many counts of this clonotype. The V gene is TRBV10-2, the J gene TRBJ1-5; 9 bases agree with TRBD1. The CDR3 is 14 residues long. The germline V gene has CDR1 WSHSY and CDR2 SAAADI. Germline trimming cut 8 bases from V and 3 bases from J; bases unmatched to any gene: 5. In DNA form, the CDR3 reads TGCGCCAGCTCCGGGACAGGGAACAATCAGCCCCAGCATTTT. Its translation: CASSGTGNNQPQHF.

At least ten counts were recorded for this clonotype. The chain has TRBV5-4 and TRBJ1-1, with TRBD1 matching over 9 bases. V was clipped by 2 bases and J by 5 bases; unmatched bases: 4. Germline-derived CDR1 and CDR2 are SGHNT and YYREEE (reference sequence). This CDR3 is 14 amino acids long. CDR3: CASSLDRGNTEAFF. DNA for the CDR3: TGTGCCAGCAGCTTAGACAGGGGGAATACTGAAGCTTTCTTT.

This clonotype was seen at least ten times. V is TRBV7-2 and J is TRBJ1-2; D uncertain. The V end was cut by 0 bases, the J end by 1 base, with 6 bases between. The CDR3 is 14 residues long. Germline loops: CDR1 SGHTA, CDR2 FQGNSA. The CDR3 nucleotides are TGTGCCAGCAGCTTAGCCACAGATAACTATGGCTACACCTTC. Translating gives CASSLATDNYGYTF.

This clonotype was detected many times. The chain has TRBV6-5 and TRBJ2-1, with 7 bases lining up with TRBD1. This CDR3 has 15 amino acids. In germline, CDR1 is MNHEY, CDR2 SVGAGI. The V gene end was trimmed by 6 bases and the J gene end by 0 bases; junction bases not matched to a gene: 5. For the CDR3, the DNA is TGTGCCAGCAGGATGGGACAGTCCTCCTACAATGAGCAGTTCTTC. This gives the protein CASRMGQSSYNEQFF.

This clonotype occurred many times. The chain links TRBV20-1 to TRBJ2-7, with D possibly TRBD1 on 5 matching bases. CDR3 length: 12 residues. The germline gives CDR1 DFQATT, CDR2 SNEGSKA (reference sequence). V was shortened by 5 bases and J by 4 bases, with 12 bases between the two germline ends. CDR3 sequence: CSASAGQYEQYF. The CDR3 bases are TGCAGTGCTTCTGCAGGGCAGTACGAGCAGTACTTC.

This clonotype was seen ten or more times. The V gene is TRBV7-3, the J gene TRBJ2-5; 15 positions match TRBD2. Germline V CDR1 and CDR2: SGHTA, FQGTGA. The CDR3 runs 16 residues. Trimming removed 4 bases from V and 5 bases from J; junction bases left unmatched: 5. The CDR3 here is CASSSGLAGGRETQYF. Written as DNA, the CDR3 is TGTGCCAGCAGCTCGGGACTAGCGGGAGGACGGGAGACCCAGTACTTC.

This clonotype was picked up many times. The V gene is TRBV12-3 or TRBV12-4, the J gene TRBJ2-5; D remains ambiguous. The CDR3 is 11 residues long. V lost 3 bases and J 8 bases, leaving 7 bases between the germline ends. The CDR3 region is CASSFGLTQYF. In DNA, the CDR3 is TGTGCCAGCAGTTTTGGTCTTACCCAGTACTTC.

This clonotype has at least ten counts. The chain uses TRBV7-2 and TRBJ2-2; D remains unclear. The CDR3 is made up of 15 amino acids. The germline V gene encodes CDR1 SGHTA and CDR2 FQGNSA. Deletions cut 6 bases from V and 3 bases from J, with 14 bases between. CDR3 sequence (DNA): TGTGCCAGCAGATCGAAGGGTCTTTACACCGGGGAGCTGTTTTTT. Amino acids: CASRSKGLYTGELFF.

This chain uses TRBV28 with TRBJ2-3; 7 nucleotides align to TRBD1. Per germline, CDR1 MDHEN and CDR2 SYDVKM. The V gene end was trimmed by 4 bases and the J gene end by 0 bases; junction bases not matched to a gene: 19. This CDR3 comprises 20 residues. CDR3 sequence: CASSYVFGTANSKSTDTQYF. The CDR3 DNA reads TGTGCCAGCAGTTATGTATTCGGGACAGCGAATTCTAAGAGCACAGATACGCAGTATTTT.

This clonotype was recorded many times. The V and J genes are TRBV7-8 and TRBJ1-2, with 12 bases aligning to TRBD1. V shed 1 base and J 2 bases; nucleotides not matched to a gene: 5. The germline V gene has CDR1 SGHVS and CDR2 FQNEAQ. CDR3 length: 17 residues. DNA of the CDR3: TGTGCCAGCAGCTTAGGGGACAGGGGGCGAAGGAACTATGGCTACACCTTC. Amino acids: CASSLGDRGRRNYGYTF.

At least ten counts were recorded for this clonotype. The chain combines TRBV4-2 with TRBJ2-7; 14 bases align to TRBD2. Germline CDR1 is LGHNA and CDR2 is YNFKEQ. The J segment lost 1 base and the V segment lost 3 bases, leaving 5 bases of the junction unmatched. The CDR3 spans 17 residues. The CDR3 region has the DNA TGTGCCAGCAGCCAGGGACTAGCGGGAGTGGGTTCCTACGAGCAGTACTTC. Protein product: CASSQGLAGVGSYEQYF.

This clonotype appeared many times. V gene TRBV7-6 combines with J gene TRBJ2-3, with D possibly being TRBD2 (6 bases). This CDR3 region has 16 residues. Trimming shortened V by 4 bases and J by 0 bases, and 14 bases separated the two germline ends. Germline V gene sequence: CDR1 SGHVS, CDR2 FNYEAQ. The CDR3 spells CASSSSRGPSTDTQYF. CDR3 sequence (DNA): TGTGCCAGCAGCTCCTCGCGGGGACCGAGCACAGATACGCAGTATTTT. The variable domain in full, completed from reference TRBV7-6 and TRBJ2-3, reads GAGVSQSPRYKVTKRGQDVALRCDPISGHVSLYWYRQALGQGPEFLTYFNYEAQQDKSGLPNDRFSAERPEGSISTLTIQRTEQRDSAMYRCASSSSRGPSTDTQYFGPGTRLTVL.

This clonotype has at least ten counts. The CDR3 nucleotides are TGTGCCAGCAGACTCGGGGGTAGGGGGGAGACCCAGTACTTC. Amino acids: CASRLGGRGETQYF. The chain employs TRBV7-8 and TRBJ2-5; either TRBD1 or TRBD2 may supply D (6 bases each). Germline-derived CDR1 and CDR2 are SGHVS and FQNEAQ. V dropped 6 bases and J dropped 5 bases, with 16 bases sitting between them. The CDR3 consists of 14 residues.

This clonotype was recorded many times. This sequence joins TRBV7-3 and TRBJ2-1; D ambiguous. Trimming stripped 5 bases from V and 2 bases from J, with 13 bases between. Germline V gene sequence: CDR1 SGHTA, CDR2 FQGTGA. The CDR3 sequence is 15 residues long. DNA of the CDR3: TGTGCCAGCAGCCCACCGGGCTTGACCTACAATGAGCAGTTCTTC. Translation gives CASSPPGLTYNEQFF.

This clonotype has ten or more counts. V gene TRBV2 combines with J gene TRBJ2-7; the D gene could be TRBD1 or TRBD2 (6 bases each). The CDR3 is 16 amino acids. Per germline, CDR1 SNHLY and CDR2 FYNNEI. Between the trimmed V and J ends, which lost 2 bases and 5 bases, there was a span of 19 bases. DNA for the CDR3: TGTGCCAGCAGTGAATTGGGGGGCAGGGCTATCGACGAGCAGTACTTC. This codes for CASSELGGRAIDEQYF.

This clonotype was found many times. The chain carries TRBV4-2 and TRBJ1-1, with 11 nucleotides matching TRBD1. The germline V gene encodes CDR1 LGHNA and CDR2 YNFKEQ. This CDR3 region has 15 residues. Trimming took 3 bases from V and 7 from J; bases not matched to a gene: 7. CDR3 residues: CASSHLRGTGGEAFF. CDR3 nucleotide sequence: TGTGCCAGCAGCCACCTCAGGGGGACAGGGGGTGAAGCTTTCTTT.

The V and J genes are TRBV11-2 and TRBJ2-3; 8 positions match TRBD2. This CDR3 is 18 amino acids long. Losses at the gene ends were 7 bases for V and 0 bases for J; bases not matched to a gene: 15. Germline V CDR1 and CDR2: SGHAT, FQNNGV. CDR3 in amino acids: CASTPEGSGDSSTDTQYF. As DNA, the CDR3 is TGTGCCAGCACCCCTGAAGGTAGCGGGGATTCTAGCACAGATACGCAGTATTTT.